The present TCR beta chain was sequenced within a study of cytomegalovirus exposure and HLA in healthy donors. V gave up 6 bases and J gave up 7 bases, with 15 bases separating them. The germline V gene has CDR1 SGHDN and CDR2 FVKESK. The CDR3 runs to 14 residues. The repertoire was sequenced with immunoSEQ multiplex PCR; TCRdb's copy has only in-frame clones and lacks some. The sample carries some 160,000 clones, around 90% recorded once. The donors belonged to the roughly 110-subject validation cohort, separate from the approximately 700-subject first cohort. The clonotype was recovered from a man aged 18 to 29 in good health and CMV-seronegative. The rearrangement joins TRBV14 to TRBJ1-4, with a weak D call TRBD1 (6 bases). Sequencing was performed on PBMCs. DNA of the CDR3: TGTGCCAGCAGTCTAGGGACACGGGCTGAAAAACTGTTTTTT. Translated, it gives CASSLGTRAEKLFF.